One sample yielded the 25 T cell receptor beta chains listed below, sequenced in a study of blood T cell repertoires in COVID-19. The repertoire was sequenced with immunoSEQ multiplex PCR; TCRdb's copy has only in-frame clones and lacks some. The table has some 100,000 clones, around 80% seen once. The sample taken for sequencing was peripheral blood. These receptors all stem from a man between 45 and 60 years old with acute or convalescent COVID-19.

CDR3 nucleotide sequence: TGTGCCAGCAGCTTATCCGGGGACACCATATATTTT. Translated, it gives CASSLSGDTIYF. The V gene is TRBV7-3, the J gene TRBJ1-3, with D unclear. Trimming stripped 2 bases from V and 8 bases from J, with 7 bases between. The CDR3 length is 12 residues. Germline CDR1 SGHTA, CDR2 FQGTGA.

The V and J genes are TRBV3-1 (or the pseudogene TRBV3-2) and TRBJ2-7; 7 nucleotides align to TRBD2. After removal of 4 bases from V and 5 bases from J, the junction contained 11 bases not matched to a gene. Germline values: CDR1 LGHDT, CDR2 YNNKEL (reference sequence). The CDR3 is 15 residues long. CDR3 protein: CASSPRTRQLNEQYF. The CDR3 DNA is TGTGCCAGCAGCCCCAGGACTAGACAGCTCAACGAGCAGTACTTC.

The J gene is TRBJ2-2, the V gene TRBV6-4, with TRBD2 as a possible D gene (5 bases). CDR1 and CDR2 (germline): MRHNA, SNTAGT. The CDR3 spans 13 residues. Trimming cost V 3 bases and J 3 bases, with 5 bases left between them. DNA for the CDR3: TGTGCCAGCAGTGAGCGGGACACCGGGGAGCTGTTTTTT. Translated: CASSERDTGELFF.

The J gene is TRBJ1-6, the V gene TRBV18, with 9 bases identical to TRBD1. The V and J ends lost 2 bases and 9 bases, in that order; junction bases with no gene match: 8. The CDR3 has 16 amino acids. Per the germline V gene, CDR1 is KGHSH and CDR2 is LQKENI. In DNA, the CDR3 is TGTGCCAGCTCACCATCACAGGGGGCAGGTAGTTCACCCCTCCACTTT. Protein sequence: CASSPSQGAGSSPLHF. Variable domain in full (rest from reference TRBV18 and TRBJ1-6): NAGVMQNPRHLVRRRGQEARLRCSPMKGHSHVYWYRQLPEEGLKFMVYLQKENIIDESGMPKERFSAEFPKEGPSILRIQQVVRGDSAAYFCASSPSQGAGSSPLHFGNGTRLTVT.

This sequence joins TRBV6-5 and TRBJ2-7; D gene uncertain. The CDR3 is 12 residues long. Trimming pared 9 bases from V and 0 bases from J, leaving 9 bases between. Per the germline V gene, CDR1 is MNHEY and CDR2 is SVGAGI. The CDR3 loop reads CASRLGSYEQYF. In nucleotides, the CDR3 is TGTGCCAGTCGACTGGGCTCCTACGAGCAGTACTTC.

The CDR3 region has the DNA TGTGCCAGCATGGACAGGGGGGACCCTAATGAAAAACTGTTTTTT. This gives the protein CASMDRGDPNEKLFF. The genes are TRBV6-6 and TRBJ1-4; 10 nucleotides align to TRBD1. The germline V gene has CDR1 MNHNY and CDR2 SVGAGI (reference sequence). Germline trimming cut 7 bases from V and 3 bases from J; bases unmatched to any gene: 5. This CDR3 spans 15 amino acids.

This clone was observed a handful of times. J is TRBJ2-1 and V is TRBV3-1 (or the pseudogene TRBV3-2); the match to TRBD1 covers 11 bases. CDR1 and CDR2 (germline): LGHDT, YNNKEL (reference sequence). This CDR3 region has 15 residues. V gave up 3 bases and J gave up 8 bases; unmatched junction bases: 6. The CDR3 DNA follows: TGTGCCAGCAGCCACACGGGACAGGGGGTCGATGAGCAGTTCTTC. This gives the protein CASSHTGQGVDEQFF.

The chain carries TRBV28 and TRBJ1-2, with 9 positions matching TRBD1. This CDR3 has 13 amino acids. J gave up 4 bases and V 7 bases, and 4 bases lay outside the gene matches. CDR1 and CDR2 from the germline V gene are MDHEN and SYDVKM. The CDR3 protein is CASTDRGGYGYTF. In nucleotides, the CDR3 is TGTGCCAGCACGGACAGGGGAGGCTATGGCTACACCTTC.

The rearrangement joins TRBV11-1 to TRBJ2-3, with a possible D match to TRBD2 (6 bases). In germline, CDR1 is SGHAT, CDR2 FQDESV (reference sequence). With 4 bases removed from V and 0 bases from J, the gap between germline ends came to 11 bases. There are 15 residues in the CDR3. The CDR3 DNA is TGTGCCAGCAGCTCGATGGGGGGAAGCACAGATACGCAGTATTTT. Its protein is CASSSMGGSTDTQYF.

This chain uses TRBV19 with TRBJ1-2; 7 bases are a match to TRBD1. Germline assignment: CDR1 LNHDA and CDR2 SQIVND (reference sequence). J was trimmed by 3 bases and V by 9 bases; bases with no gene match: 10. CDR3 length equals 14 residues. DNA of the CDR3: TGTGCCAGCCGGAGTCAAGACAGGGACTATGGCTACACCTTC. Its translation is CASRSQDRDYGYTF.

For the CDR3, the DNA is TGTGCCAGCAGCCAGGAACTAGCGGTTAATGAGCAGTTCTTC. Translating it yields CASSQELAVNEQFF. The chain is built from TRBV14 and TRBJ2-1; 8 bases fit TRBD2. Germline CDR1 SGHDN, CDR2 FVKESK. This CDR3 comprises 14 residues. The junction had 5 bases not matched to a gene; V was cut back by 3 bases and J by 7 bases.

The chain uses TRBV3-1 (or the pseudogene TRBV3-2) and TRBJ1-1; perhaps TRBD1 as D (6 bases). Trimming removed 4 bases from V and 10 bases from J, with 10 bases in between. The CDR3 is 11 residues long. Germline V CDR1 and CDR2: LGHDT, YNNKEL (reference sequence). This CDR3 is CASSLGQSAFF. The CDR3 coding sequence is TGTGCCAGCAGCCTAGGACAGTCAGCTTTCTTT.

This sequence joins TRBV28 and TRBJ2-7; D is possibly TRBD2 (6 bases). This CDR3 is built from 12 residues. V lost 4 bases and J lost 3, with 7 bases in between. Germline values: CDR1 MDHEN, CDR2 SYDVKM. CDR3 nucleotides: TGTGCCAGCAGTTCGGACTACTACGAGCAGTACTTC. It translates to CASSSDYYEQYF.

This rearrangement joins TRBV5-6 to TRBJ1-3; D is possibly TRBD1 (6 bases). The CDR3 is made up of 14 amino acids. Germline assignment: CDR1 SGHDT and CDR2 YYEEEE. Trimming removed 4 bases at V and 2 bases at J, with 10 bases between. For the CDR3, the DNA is TGTGCCAGCAGCCCTGGACAGCCTGGAAACACCATATATTTT. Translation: CASSPGQPGNTIYF.

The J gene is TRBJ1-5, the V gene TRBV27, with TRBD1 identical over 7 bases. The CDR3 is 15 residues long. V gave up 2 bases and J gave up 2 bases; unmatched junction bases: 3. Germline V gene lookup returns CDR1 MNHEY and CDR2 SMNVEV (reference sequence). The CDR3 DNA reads TGTGCCAGCAGTTTAGGAGGGGGCGGCAATCAGCCCCAGCATTTT. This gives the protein CASSLGGGGNQPQHF.

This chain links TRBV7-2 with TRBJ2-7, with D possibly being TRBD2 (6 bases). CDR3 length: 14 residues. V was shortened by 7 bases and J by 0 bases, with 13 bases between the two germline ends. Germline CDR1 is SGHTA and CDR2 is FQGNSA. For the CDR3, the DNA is TGTGCCAGCAATTTGCCGGGGGTCTCCTACGAGCAGTACTTC. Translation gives CASNLPGVSYEQYF.

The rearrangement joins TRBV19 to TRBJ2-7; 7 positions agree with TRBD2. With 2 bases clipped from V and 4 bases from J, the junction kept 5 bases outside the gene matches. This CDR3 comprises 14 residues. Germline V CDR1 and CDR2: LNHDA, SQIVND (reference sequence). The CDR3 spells CASSIRLAEYEQYF. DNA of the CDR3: TGTGCCAGTAGTATAAGGCTAGCGGAATACGAGCAGTACTTC.

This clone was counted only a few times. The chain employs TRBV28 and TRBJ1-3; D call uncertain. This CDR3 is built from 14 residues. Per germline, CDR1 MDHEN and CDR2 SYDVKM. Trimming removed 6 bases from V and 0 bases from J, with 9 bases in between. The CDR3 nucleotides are TGTGCCAGCAGCGTAACGGTCTCTGGAAACACCATATATTTT. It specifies CASSVTVSGNTIYF. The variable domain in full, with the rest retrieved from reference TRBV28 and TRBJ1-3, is DVKVTQSSRYLVKRTGEKVFLECVQDMDHENMFWYRQDPGLGLRLIYFSYDVKMKEKGDIPEGYSVSREKKERFSLILESASTNQTSMYLCASSVTVSGNTIYFGEGSWLTVV.

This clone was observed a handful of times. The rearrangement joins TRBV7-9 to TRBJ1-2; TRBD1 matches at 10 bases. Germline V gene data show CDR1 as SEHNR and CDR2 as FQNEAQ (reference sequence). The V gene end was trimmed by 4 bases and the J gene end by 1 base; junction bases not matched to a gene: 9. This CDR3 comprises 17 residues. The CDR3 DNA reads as TGTGCCAGCAGCTCGACCCTGACAGGGGGCCTTAACTATGGCTACACCTTC. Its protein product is CASSSTLTGGLNYGYTF.

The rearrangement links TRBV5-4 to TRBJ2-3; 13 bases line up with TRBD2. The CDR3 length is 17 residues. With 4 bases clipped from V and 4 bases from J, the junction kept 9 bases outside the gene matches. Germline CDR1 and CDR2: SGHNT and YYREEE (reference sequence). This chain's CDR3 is CASSPPLAGGEADTQYF. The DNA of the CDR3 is TGTGCCAGCAGCCCACCACTAGCGGGAGGGGAGGCAGATACGCAGTATTTT.

The CDR3 DNA reads TGTGCCAGTAGTATAGTCGATGAGCAGTTCTTC. It translates to CASSIVDEQFF. The J gene is TRBJ2-1, the V gene TRBV19; D call uncertain. CDR3 length equals 11 residues. V was clipped by 1 base and J by 8 bases, with 3 bases between them. The V gene's germline CDR1 is LNHDA and CDR2 SQIVND (reference sequence).

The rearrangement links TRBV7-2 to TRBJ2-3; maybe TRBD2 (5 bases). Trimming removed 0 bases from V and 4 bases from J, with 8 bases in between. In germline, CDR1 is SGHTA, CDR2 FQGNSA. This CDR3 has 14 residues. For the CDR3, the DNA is TGTGCCAGCAGCTTAGCCTTCGGGGCAGATACGCAGTATTTT. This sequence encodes CASSLAFGADTQYF.

The CDR3 spells CASSIRGNTEAFF. The CDR3 bases are TGTGCCAGTAGTATAAGGGGGAACACTGAAGCTTTCTTT. The chain couples TRBV19 to TRBJ1-1; TRBD1 might be the D (5 bases). The CDR3 is 13 residues long. Germline V gives CDR1 LNHDA, CDR2 SQIVND (reference sequence). Trimming shortened V by 2 bases and J by 1 base, and 5 bases separated the two germline ends.

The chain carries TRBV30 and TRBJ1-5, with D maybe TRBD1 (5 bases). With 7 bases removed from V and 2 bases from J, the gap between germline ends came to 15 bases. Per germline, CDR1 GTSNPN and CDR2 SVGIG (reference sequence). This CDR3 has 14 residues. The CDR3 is CASSKGIGNQPQHF. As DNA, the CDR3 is TGTGCCTCTTCCAAGGGGATTGGCAATCAGCCCCAGCATTTT.

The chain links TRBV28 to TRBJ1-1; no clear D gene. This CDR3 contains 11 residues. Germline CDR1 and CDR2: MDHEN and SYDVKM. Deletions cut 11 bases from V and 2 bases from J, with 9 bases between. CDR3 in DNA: TGTGCCGCGGCAGTTAACACTGAAGCTTTCTTT. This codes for CAAAVNTEAFF.